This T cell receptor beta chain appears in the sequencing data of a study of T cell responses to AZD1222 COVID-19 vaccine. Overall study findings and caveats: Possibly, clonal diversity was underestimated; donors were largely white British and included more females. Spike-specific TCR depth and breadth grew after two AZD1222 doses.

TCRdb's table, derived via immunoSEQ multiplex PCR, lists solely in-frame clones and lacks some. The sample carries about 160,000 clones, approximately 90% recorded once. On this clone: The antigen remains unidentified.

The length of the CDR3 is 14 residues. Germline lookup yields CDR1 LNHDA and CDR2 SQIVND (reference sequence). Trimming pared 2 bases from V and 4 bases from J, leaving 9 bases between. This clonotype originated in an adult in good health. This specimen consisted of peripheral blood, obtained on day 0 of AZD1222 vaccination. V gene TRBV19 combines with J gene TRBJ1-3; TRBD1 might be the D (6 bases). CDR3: CASSIPGTGNTIYF. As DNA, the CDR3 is TGTGCCAGTAGTATACCCGGGACAGGAAACACCATATATTTT.